A selection of T cell receptor beta chains follows, all from one sample in a study of blood T cell repertoires in COVID-19. TCRdb's table, derived via immunoSEQ multiplex PCR, lists solely in-frame clones and lacks some. Of some 170,000 clones in the sample, over 85% were seen once. Source material: peripheral blood. The receptors shown here come from a man aged 55 to 69 with active or convalescent COVID-19. Each CDR3 is given with its conserved first and last residue. The order of the fields is J gene, V gene, CDR3 protein.

TRBJ2-4,TRBV7-2,CASSLGRGDIQYF
TRBJ2-1,TRBV12-2,CASRLARRREGYNEQFF
TRBJ1-4,TRBV7-2,CASSLETGPKFF
TRBJ1-1,TRBV18,CASSPGLNTEAFF
TRBJ2-7,TRBV7-8,CASSQASGSYEQYF
TRBJ1-1,TRBV18,CASSPFEELNTEAFF
TRBJ1-1,TRBV13,CASSPDRGTEAFF
TRBJ1-2,TRBV28,CASSLISSGQGGGYTF
TRBJ1-3,TRBV10-2,CASTFQALPGNTIYF
TRBJ1-5,TRBV9,CASSGGDSNQPQHF
TRBJ2-5,TRBV19,CASSIQGGVRQETQYF
TRBJ1-2,TRBV30,CAWSVGGYSGYTF
TRBJ1-3,TRBV7-2,CASSSQGRNTIYF
TRBJ2-1,TRBV11-2,CASSLSSGDYNEQFF
TRBJ2-6,TRBV2,CASRGQRGTSGANVLTF